Listed below are T cell receptor beta chains from one sample, sequenced in a study of OX40 agonist ivuxolimab in advanced cancers. Assay: immunoSEQ multiplex PCR; the TCRdb copy retains only in-frame clones and omits some. The sample lists tens of thousands of clones, about 81% occurring once. The sample here was CD4+ or CD8+ T cells sorted from blood, taken in a trial of the OX40 agonist ivuxolimab. The receptors shown here come from an adult with an advanced solid tumor such as melanoma, head and neck, liver or kidney cancer. CDR3s include the opening cysteine and the closing phenylalanine or tryptophan. D genes are given only for firm matches. Some rows have no size entry. The others give once, few or many, or a class for an expanded clone.

D gene	V gene	J gene	clone size	CDR3 DNA	CDR3 protein
-	TRBV27	TRBJ2-3	-	TGTGCCAGCAGCCCCGACGTCAGGGATACGCAGTATTTT	CASSPDVRDTQYF
-	TRBV10-3	TRBJ2-5	-	TGTGCCATCAGTGAGTCGTTGGCCCAAGATACCCAGTACTTC	CAISESLAQDTQYF
-	TRBV6-1	TRBJ2-3	-	TGTGCCAGCAGTATTCAGAAGTCCACAGATACGCAGTATTTT	CASSIQKSTDTQYF
TRBD2	TRBV19	TRBJ2-6	-	TGTGCCAGTAGTATTTCTCCAGGGACTAGGTCTGGGGCCAACGTCCTGACTTTC	CASSISPGTRSGANVLTF
TRBD1	TRBV11-3	TRBJ2-7	-	TGTGCCAGCAGCCTGGACAGGGGTAACGAGCAGTACTTC	CASSLDRGNEQYF
TRBD1	TRBV19	TRBJ1-5	-	TGTGCCAGTAAGACCGACAGGGGCAATCAGCCCCAGCATTTT	CASKTDRGNQPQHF
-	TRBV19	TRBJ2-5	-	TGTGCCAGTAGTATAGAAGTCGCCCACCCTCCAGGGACCCAGTACTTC	CASSIEVAHPPGTQYF
-	TRBV30	TRBJ1-2	-	TGTGCCTGGTCCCGAGACTCCTCTAACTATGGCTACACCTTC	CAWSRDSSNYGYTF
-	TRBV5-6	TRBJ2-6	-	TGTGCCAGCAGCTTGGCAGGATCTGGGGCCAACGTCCTGACTTTC	CASSLAGSGANVLTF
-	TRBV5-1	TRBJ1-1	-	TGCGCCAGCAGCATGGGGAGACAGGAGCACACTGAAGCTTTCTTT	CASSMGRQEHTEAFF
TRBD2	TRBV7-9	TRBJ2-5	-	TGTGCCAGCAGCTTAGAGGGACTAGCGGGGCGGAGGCAAGAGACCCAGTACTTC	CASSLEGLAGRRQETQYF
TRBD1	TRBV18	TRBJ1-1	-	TGTGCCAGCTCGCAGCACCAGGGGGCCACGGAAGCTTTCTTT	CASSQHQGATEAFF
TRBD1	TRBV19	TRBJ1-2	-	TGTGCCAGTAGTCCCCGGGGGGGACAGGGGGCCTATGGCTACACCTTC	CASSPRGGQGAYGYTF
TRBD1	TRBV4-3	TRBJ1-1	-	TGCGCCAGCAGCCAAGGGAACAGGGGGAACACTGAAGCTTTCTTT	CASSQGNRGNTEAFF
TRBD1	TRBV2	TRBJ2-7	-	TGTGCCAGCAGTGCGGGACAGACTTACTACGAGCAGTACTTC	CASSAGQTYYEQYF
-	TRBV28	TRBJ1-4	once	TGTGCCAGCAGCCCATTGGGGGGCTGGAATGAAAAACTGTTTTTT	CASSPLGGWNEKLFF
TRBD1	TRBV19	TRBJ1-3	-	TGTGCCAGTAGTATCTATCCCGGGACAGGAGGCTCTGGAAACACCATATATTTT	CASSIYPGTGGSGNTIYF
-	TRBV21-1	TRBJ2-1	-	TGTGCCAGCAGCACGGAGATAGGCGGGAGGGCCCTCGATGAGCAGTTCTTC	CASSTEIGGRALDEQFF
TRBD1	TRBV4-2	TRBJ1-5	-	TGTGCCAGCAGCCAAGATTTAGGACAGGGGCGCGATCAGCCCCAGCATTTT	CASSQDLGQGRDQPQHF
TRBD1	TRBV6-5	TRBJ1-4	-	TGTGCCAGCAGTAGGGACAGATTGAATGAAAAACTGTTTTTT	CASSRDRLNEKLFF
-	TRBV18	TRBJ1-3	-	TGTGCCAGCTCACCAGTATCAGGGATCGGCGATTTCGGTGGAAACACCATATATTTT	CASSPVSGIGDFGGNTIYF
-	TRBV6-6	TRBJ1-2	-	TGTGCCACCGGGACGGGCGACTATGGCTACACCTTC	CATGTGDYGYTF
TRBD1	TRBV6-1	TRBJ1-2	-	TGTGCCAGCAGTGAAGCGCACAGGGGGAGTTATGGCTACACCTTC	CASSEAHRGSYGYTF
-	TRBV7-9	TRBJ2-2	many	TGTGCCAGCAGCTTACGGCGGGACAAAGGTCGAACCGGGGAGCTGTTTTTT	CASSLRRDKGRTGELFF
-	TRBV4-2	TRBJ1-3	-	TGTGCCAGCAGCCAAGATAGGGGGGACACCGAAAGAAACACCATATATTTT	CASSQDRGDTERNTIYF
TRBD1	TRBV25-1	TRBJ1-6	-	TGTGCCAGCAGAGGCGGGACAGGGGACAATTCACCCCTCCACTTT	CASRGGTGDNSPLHF